Sequencing of this T cell receptor (beta chain) was carried out in a study of blood T cell repertoires in COVID-19. For the study at large: Sources were T cells, B-cell-depleted T cells, or PBMCs; the material itself was cDNA or gDNA.

Those enrolled in Seattle joined during active infection and were followed longitudinally afterward. The CDR3 is made up of 17 amino acids. The ends lost 8 bases at V and 3 bases at J; junction bases unmatched: 16. Germline assignment: CDR1 SGHRS and CDR2 YFSETQ. Data came from immunoSEQ multiplex PCR; TCRdb stores just in-frame clones and leaves some out. The sample comprises under 250,000 clones, over 80% of which are singletons, and approximately 2.6% rests with the top ten. Sequencing was done on a sample of peripheral blood. This receptor was taken from a man aged 25-45 years with COVID-19, enrolled during active disease. This sequence joins TRBV5-1 and TRBJ2-2; 7 bases match TRBD1. The DNA for the CDR3 is TGCGCCAGTCGATACCCGTCGGGACAGCCAGACACCGGGGAGCTGTTTTTT. Translation gives CASRYPSGQPDTGELFF.